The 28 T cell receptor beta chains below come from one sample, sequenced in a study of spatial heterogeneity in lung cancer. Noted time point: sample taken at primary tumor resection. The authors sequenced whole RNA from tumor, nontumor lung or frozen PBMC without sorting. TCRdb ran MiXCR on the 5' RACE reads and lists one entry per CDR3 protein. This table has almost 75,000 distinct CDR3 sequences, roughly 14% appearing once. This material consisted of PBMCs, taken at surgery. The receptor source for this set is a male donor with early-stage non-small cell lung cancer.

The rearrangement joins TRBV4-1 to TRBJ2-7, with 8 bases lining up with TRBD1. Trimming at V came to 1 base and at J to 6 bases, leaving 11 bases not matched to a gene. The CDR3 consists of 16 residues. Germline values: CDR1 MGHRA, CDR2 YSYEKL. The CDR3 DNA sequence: TGCGCCAGCAGCCAAGTCGGGACAGGCCTTTTGAGCGAGCAGTACTTC. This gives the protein CASSQVGTGLLSEQYF.

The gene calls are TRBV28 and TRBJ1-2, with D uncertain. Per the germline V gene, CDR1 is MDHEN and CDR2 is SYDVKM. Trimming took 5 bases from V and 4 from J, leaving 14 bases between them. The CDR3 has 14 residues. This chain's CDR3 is CASSTGKLLYGYTF. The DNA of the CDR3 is TGTGCCAGCAGTACTGGGAAACTTCTCTATGGCTACACCTTC.

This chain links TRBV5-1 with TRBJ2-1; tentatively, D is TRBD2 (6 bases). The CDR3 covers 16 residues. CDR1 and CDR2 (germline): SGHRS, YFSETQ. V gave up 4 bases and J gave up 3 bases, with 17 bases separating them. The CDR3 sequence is CASSLRDSRYYNEQFF. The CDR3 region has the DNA TGCGCCAGCAGCCTCCGGGACTCCCGATACTACAATGAGCAGTTCTTC.

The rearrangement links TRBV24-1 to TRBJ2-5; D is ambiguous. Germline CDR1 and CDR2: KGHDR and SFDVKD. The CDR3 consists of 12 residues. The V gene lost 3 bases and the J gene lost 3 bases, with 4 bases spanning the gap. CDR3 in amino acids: CATSDPKETQYF. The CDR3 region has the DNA TGTGCCACCAGTGATCCTAAAGAGACCCAGTACTTC.

The CDR3 here is CASSFGNSGAGETQYF. The CDR3, as DNA: TGTGCCAGCAGTTTTGGTAACTCGGGAGCGGGAGAGACCCAGTACTTC. The chain recombines TRBV12-3 or TRBV12-4 with TRBJ2-5, with D possibly being TRBD2 (6 bases). The CDR3 runs to 16 residues. V shed 3 bases and J shed 4 bases, with 18 bases lying between them.

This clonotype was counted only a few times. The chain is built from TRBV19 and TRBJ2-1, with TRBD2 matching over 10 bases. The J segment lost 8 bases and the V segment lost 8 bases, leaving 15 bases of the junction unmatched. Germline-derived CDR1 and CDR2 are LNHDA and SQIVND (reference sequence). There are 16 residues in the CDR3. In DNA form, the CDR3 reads TGTGCCAGTGCGGGAGCGGGAGGGTTAGGTAGGCATGAGCAGTTCTTC. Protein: CASAGAGGLGRHEQFF.

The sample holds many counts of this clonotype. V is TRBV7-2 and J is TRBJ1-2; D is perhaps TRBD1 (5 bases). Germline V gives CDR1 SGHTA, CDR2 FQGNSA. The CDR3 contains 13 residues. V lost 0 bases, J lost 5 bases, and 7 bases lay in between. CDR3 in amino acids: CASSLAGRYGYTF. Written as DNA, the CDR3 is TGTGCCAGCAGCTTAGCGGGGCGATATGGCTACACCTTC. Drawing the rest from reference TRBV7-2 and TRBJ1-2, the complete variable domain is GAGVSQSPSNKVTEKGKDVELRCDPISGHTALYWYRQSLGQGLEFLIYFQGNSAPDKSGLPSDRFSAERTGGSVSTLTIQRTQQEDSAVYLCASSLAGRYGYTFGSGTRLTVV.

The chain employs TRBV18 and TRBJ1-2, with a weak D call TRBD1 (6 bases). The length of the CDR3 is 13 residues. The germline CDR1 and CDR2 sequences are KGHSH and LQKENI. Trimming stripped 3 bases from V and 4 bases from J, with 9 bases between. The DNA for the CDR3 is TGTGCCAGCTCACCGGACAGTACCTATGGCTACACCTTC. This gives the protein CASSPDSTYGYTF.

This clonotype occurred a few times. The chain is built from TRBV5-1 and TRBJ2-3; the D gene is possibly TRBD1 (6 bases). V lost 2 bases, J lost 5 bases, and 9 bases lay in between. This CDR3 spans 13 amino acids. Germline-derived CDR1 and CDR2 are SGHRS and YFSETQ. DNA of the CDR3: TGCGCCAGCAGCTTTGCAGGGGAAGATACGCAGTATTTT. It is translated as CASSFAGEDTQYF.

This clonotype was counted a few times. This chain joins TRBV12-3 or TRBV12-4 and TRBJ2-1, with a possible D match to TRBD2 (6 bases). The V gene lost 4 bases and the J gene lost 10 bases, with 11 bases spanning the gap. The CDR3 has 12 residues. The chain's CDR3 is CASSYGGAEQFF. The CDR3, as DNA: TGTGCCAGCAGTTATGGCGGGGCCGAGCAGTTCTTC.

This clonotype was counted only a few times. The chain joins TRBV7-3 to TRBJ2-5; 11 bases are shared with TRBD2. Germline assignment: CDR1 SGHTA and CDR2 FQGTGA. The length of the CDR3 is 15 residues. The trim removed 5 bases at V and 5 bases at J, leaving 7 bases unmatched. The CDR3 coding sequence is TGTGCCAGCAGCCCAGTAGCGGGAGGGCCTGAGACCCAGTACTTC. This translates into CASSPVAGGPETQYF.

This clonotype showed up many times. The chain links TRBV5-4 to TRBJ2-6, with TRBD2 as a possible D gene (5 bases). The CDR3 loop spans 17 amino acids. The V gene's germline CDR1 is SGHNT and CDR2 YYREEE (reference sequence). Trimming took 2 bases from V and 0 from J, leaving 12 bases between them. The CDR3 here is CASSLGLLSSGANVLTF. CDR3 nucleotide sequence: TGTGCCAGCAGCTTAGGACTCCTGAGCTCTGGGGCCAACGTCCTGACTTTC.

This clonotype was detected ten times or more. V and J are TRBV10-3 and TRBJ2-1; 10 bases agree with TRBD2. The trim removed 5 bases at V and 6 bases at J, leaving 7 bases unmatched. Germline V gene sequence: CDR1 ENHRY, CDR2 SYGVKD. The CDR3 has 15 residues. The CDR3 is CAISQREGGPNEQFF. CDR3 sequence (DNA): TGTGCCATCAGTCAGCGGGAGGGCGGTCCCAATGAGCAGTTCTTC.

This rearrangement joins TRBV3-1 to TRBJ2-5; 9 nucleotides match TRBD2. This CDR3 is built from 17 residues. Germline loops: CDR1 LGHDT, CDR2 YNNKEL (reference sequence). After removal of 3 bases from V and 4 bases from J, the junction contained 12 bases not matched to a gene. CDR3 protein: CASSHLGTAGGRETQYF. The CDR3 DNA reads TGTGCCAGCAGCCACCTGGGAACGGCGGGAGGGCGAGAGACCCAGTACTTC.

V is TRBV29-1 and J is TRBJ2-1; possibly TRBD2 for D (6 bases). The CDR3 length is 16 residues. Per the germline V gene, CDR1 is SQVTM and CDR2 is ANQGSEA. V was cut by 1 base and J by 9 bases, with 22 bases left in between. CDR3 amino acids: CSVEGASALARGEQFF. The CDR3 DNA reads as TGCAGCGTTGAAGGGGCATCGGCCCTAGCGAGAGGTGAGCAGTTCTTC.

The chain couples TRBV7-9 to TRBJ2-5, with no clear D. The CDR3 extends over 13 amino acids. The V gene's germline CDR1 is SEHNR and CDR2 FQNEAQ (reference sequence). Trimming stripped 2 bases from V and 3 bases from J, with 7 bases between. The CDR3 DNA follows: TGTGCCAGCAGCTTAAGTGGCGAAGAGACCCAGTACTTC. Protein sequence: CASSLSGEETQYF.

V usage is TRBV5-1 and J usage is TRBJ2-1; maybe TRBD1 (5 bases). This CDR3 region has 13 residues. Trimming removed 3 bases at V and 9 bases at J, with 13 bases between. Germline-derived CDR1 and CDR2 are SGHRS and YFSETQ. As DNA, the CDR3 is TGCGCCAGCAGCTCCCTTAGGGGTATTGAGCAGTTCTTC. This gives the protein CASSSLRGIEQFF.

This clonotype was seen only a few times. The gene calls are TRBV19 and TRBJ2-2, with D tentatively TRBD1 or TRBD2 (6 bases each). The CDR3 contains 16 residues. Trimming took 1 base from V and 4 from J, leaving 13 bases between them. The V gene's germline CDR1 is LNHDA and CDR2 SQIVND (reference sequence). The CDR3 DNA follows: TGTGCCAGTAGTATAGCGGGGGCTTACCGCACCGGGGAGCTGTTTTTT. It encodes CASSIAGAYRTGELFF.

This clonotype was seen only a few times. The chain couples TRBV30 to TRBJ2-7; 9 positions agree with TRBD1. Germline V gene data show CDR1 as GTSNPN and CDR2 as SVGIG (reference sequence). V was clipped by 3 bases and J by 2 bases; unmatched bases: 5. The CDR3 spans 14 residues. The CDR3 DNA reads TGTGCCTGGAGCAGAGGGACAGGGCCCTACGAGCAGTACTTC. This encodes CAWSRGTGPYEQYF.

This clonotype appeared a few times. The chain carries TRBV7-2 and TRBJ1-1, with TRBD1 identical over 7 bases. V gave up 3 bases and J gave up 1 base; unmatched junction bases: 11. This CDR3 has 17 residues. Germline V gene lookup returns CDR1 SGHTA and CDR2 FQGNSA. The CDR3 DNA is TGTGCCAGCAGCTTCCACAGGGGAATCGGTAGGAACACTGAAGCTTTCTTT. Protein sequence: CASSFHRGIGRNTEAFF. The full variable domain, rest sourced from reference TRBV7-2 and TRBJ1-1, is GAGVSQSPSNKVTEKGKDVELRCDPISGHTALYWYRQSLGQGLEFLIYFQGNSAPDKSGLPSDRFSAERTGGSVSTLTIQRTQQEDSAVYLCASSFHRGIGRNTEAFFGQGTRLTVV.

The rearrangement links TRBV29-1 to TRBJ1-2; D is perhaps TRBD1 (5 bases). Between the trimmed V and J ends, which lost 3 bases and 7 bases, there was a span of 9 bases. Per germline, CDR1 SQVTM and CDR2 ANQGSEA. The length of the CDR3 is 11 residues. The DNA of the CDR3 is TGCAGCGTTGAGTGGGGACGTGGCTACACCTTC. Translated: CSVEWGRGYTF. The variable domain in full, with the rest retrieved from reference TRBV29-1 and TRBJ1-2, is SAVISQKPSRDICQRGTSLTIQCQVDSQVTMMFWYRQQPGQSLTLIATANQGSEATYESGFVIDKFPISRPNLTFSTLTVSNMSPEDSSIYLCSVEWGRGYTFGSGTRLTVV.

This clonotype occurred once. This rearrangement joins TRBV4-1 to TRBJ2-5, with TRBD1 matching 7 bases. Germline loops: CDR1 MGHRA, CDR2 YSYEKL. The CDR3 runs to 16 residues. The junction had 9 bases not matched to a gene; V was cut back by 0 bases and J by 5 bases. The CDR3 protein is CASSQDLRQGHETQYF. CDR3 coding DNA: TGCGCCAGCAGCCAAGATTTGAGACAGGGCCATGAGACCCAGTACTTC.

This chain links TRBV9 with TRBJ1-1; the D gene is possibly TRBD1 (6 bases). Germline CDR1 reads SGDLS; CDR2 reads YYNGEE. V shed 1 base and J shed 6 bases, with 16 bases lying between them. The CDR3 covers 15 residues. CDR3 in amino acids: CASSVYRGRRAEAFF. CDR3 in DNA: TGTGCCAGCAGCGTATACCGGGGGCGTCGCGCTGAAGCTTTCTTT.

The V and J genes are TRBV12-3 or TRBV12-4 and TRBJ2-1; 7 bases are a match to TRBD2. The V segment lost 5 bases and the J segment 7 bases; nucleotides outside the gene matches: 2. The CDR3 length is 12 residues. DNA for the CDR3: TGTGCCAGCAGTCCGGGACTAAATGAGCAGTTCTTC. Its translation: CASSPGLNEQFF.

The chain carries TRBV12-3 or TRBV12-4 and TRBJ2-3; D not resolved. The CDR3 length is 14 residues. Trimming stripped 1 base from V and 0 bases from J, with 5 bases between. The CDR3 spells CASSLGHSTDTQYF. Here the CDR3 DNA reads TGTGCCAGCAGTTTAGGACATAGCACAGATACGCAGTATTTT.

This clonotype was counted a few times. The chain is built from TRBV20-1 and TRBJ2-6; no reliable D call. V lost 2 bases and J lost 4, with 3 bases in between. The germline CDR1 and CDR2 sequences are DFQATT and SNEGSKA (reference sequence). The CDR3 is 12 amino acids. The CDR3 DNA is TGCAGTGCTAGATCCGGGGCCAACGTCCTGACTTTC. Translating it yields CSARSGANVLTF.

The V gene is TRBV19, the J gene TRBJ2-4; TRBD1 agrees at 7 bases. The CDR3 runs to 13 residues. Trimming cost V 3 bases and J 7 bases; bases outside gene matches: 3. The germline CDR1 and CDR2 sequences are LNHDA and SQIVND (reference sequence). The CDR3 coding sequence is TGTGCCAGTAGTATTACAGGGGCGAACATTCAGTACTTC. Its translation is CASSITGANIQYF.

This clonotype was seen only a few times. The CDR3 DNA reads TGTGCCAGCAGTTACCTCCGACAGGGAGGGGAAGAGACCCAGTACTTC. It translates to CASSYLRQGGEETQYF. This chain joins TRBV27 and TRBJ2-5; D is perhaps TRBD1 or TRBD2 (7 bases each). Germline CDR1 reads MNHEY; CDR2 reads SMNVEV (reference sequence). CDR3 size: 16 residues. Trimming took off 4 bases at V and 3 bases at J, with 18 bases between the two ends.